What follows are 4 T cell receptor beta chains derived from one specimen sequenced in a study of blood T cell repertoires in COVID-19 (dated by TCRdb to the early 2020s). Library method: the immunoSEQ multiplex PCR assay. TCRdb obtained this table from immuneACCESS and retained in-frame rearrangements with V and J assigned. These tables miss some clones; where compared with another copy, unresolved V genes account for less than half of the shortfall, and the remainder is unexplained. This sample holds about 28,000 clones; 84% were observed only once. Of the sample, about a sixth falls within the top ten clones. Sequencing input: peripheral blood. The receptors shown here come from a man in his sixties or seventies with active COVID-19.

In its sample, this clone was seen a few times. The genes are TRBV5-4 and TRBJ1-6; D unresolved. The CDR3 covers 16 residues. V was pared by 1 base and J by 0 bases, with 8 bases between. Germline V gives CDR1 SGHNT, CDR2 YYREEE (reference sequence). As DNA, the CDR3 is TGTGCCAGCAGCTTGTTTACGAGCTCCTATAATTCACCCCTCCACTTT. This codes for CASSLFTSSYNSPLHF.

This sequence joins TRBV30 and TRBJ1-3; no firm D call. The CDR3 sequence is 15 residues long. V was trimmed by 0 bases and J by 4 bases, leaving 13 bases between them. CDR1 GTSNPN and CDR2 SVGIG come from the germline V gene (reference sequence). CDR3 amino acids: CAWSVPGTSGNTIYF. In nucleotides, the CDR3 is TGTGCCTGGAGTGTACCAGGCACCTCAGGAAACACCATATATTTT.

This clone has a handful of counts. The CDR3 loop is CASSYDSGTGELFF. The CDR3 DNA follows: TGTGCCAGCAGTTATGATTCGGGCACCGGGGAGCTGTTTTTT. This chain uses TRBV6-5 with TRBJ2-2; no clear D. There are 14 residues in the CDR3. Trimming removed 3 bases from V and 4 bases from J, with 9 bases in between. Germline V CDR1 and CDR2: MNHEY, SVGAGI.

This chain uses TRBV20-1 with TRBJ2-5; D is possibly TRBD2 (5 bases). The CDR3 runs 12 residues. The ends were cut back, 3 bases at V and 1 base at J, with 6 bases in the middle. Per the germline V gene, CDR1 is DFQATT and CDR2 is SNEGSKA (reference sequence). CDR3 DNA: TGCAGTGCTAGTCTAGCCCAAGAGACCCAGTACTTC. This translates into CSASLAQETQYF.